The next 10 T cell receptor beta chains were all read from a single sample in a study of T cell responses to AZD1222 COVID-19 vaccine. The protocol was immunoSEQ multiplex PCR, while the TCRdb copy is restricted to in-frame clones and leaves out a portion. The table includes fewer than 110,000 clones, over 80% detected once. The sequences come from peripheral blood, collected on day 0 of AZD1222 vaccination. The receptors originated from an adult in good health.

The chain carries TRBV24-1 and TRBJ2-3; 11 nucleotides line up with TRBD2. CDR3 length: 16 amino acids. Germline V gene data show CDR1 as KGHDR and CDR2 as SFDVKD. V dropped 3 bases and J dropped 6; count of bases not matched to a gene: 7. The CDR3 loop reads CATSDISGRAPDTQYF. The CDR3 DNA sequence: TGTGCCACCAGTGATATTAGCGGGAGGGCCCCCGATACGCAGTATTTT.

This clone showed up many times. This chain joins TRBV28 and TRBJ2-7; D possibly corresponds to TRBD2 (5 bases). V was clipped by 6 bases and J by 2 bases, with 11 bases between them. The CDR3 extends over 13 amino acids. Germline V lookup: CDR1 MDHEN, CDR2 SYDVKM. The CDR3: CASRGSDAYEQYF. CDR3 bases: TGTGCCAGCAGGGGTAGCGATGCCTACGAGCAGTACTTC. Using reference TRBV28 and TRBJ2-7 for the parts outside the CDR3, the full variable domain is DVKVTQSSRYLVKRTGEKVFLECVQDMDHENMFWYRQDPGLGLRLIYFSYDVKMKEKGDIPEGYSVSREKKERFSLILESASTNQTSMYLCASRGSDAYEQYFGPGTRLTVT.

J is TRBJ1-1 and V is TRBV9; TRBD1 matches at 7 bases. Germline assignment: CDR1 SGDLS and CDR2 YYNGEE. The CDR3 runs 18 residues. Trimming at V came to 4 bases and at J to 0 bases, leaving 15 bases not matched to a gene. CDR3 DNA: TGTGCCAGCAGCTCTGACTTCCGGGACAGCCGAATGAACACTGAAGCTTTCTTT. Its protein product is CASSSDFRDSRMNTEAFF. Complete variable domain (other parts from reference TRBV9 and TRBJ1-1): DSGVTQTPKHLITATGQRVTLRCSPRSGDLSVYWYQQSLDQGLQFLIQYYNGEERAKGNILERFSAQQFPDLHSELNLSSLELGDSALYFCASSSDFRDSRMNTEAFFGQGTRLTVV.

The chain uses TRBV30 and TRBJ1-1; 8 bases match TRBD1. The CDR3 spans 14 residues. CDR1 and CDR2 from the germline V gene are GTSNPN and SVGIG (reference sequence). Trimming cost V 3 bases and J 4 bases; bases outside gene matches: 7. DNA of the CDR3: TGTGCCTGGAGCGCAGGGGGCAAGGGCACTGAAGCTTTCTTT. Encoded protein: CAWSAGGKGTEAFF. The entire variable domain, with the rest obtained from reference TRBV30 and TRBJ1-1, is as follows: SQTIHQWPATLVQPVGSPLSLECTVEGTSNPNLYWYRQAAGRGLQLLFYSVGIGQISSEVPQNLSASRPQDRQFILSSKKLLLSDSGFYLCAWSAGGKGTEAFFGQGTRLTVV.

The chain employs TRBV7-8 and TRBJ1-4; TRBD1 aligns across 10 bases. J lost 8 bases, V lost 4 bases, and 4 bases had no gene match. This CDR3 spans 14 amino acids. CDR1 is SGHVS and CDR2 is FQNEAQ in the germline V gene. The CDR3 spells CASSSGQGYEKLFF. The CDR3 coding sequence is TGTGCCAGCAGCTCGGGACAGGGGTACGAAAAACTGTTTTTT.

The J gene is TRBJ2-7, the V gene TRBV10-3; weak D call: TRBD2 (6 bases). Germline loops: CDR1 ENHRY, CDR2 SYGVKD. Trimming removed 9 bases at V and 3 bases at J, with 15 bases between. This CDR3 contains 13 residues. CDR3 amino acids: CAMGGLSRYEQYF. CDR3 sequence (DNA): TGTGCCATGGGGGGACTGTCGCGCTACGAGCAGTACTTC.

This sequence joins TRBV6-5 and TRBJ1-5; tentatively, D is TRBD1 (6 bases). Germline loops: CDR1 MNHEY, CDR2 SVGAGI. Trimming cost V 6 bases and J 4 bases, with 13 bases left between them. The CDR3 is made up of 14 amino acids. Here the CDR3 reads CASRRTGPNQPQHF. The CDR3 DNA reads TGTGCCAGCAGACGAACAGGGCCGAATCAGCCCCAGCATTTT.

The rearrangement joins TRBV3-1 (or the pseudogene TRBV3-2) to TRBJ1-5; D ambiguous. Germline V CDR1 and CDR2: LGHDT, YNNKEL (reference sequence). The CDR3 length is 15 residues. The V end was cut by 5 bases, the J end by 2 bases, with 13 bases between. The CDR3 DNA follows: TGTGCCAGCAGCTTAAACCGACTTGGCAATCAGCCCCAGCATTTT. It yields the protein CASSLNRLGNQPQHF.

The chain links TRBV6-5 to TRBJ2-7; D is perhaps TRBD1 or TRBD2 (5 bases each). Germline V gene lookup returns CDR1 MNHEY and CDR2 SVGAGI. The ends were cut back, 1 base at V and 3 bases at J, with 13 bases in the middle. The CDR3 totals 15 residues. The DNA for the CDR3 is TGTGCCAGCAGTTACTATCAGGGAGAAGTCTACGAGCAGTACTTC. As protein: CASSYYQGEVYEQYF.

The chain couples TRBV7-2 to TRBJ2-7; a possible D gene is TRBD2 (6 bases). The CDR3 is 15 residues long. The V gene's germline CDR1 is SGHTA and CDR2 FQGNSA. The V and J ends lost 3 bases and 7 bases respectively, with 19 bases between them. The CDR3 region is CASSLGGAGLREQYF. CDR3 sequence (DNA): TGTGCCAGCAGCTTGGGGGGAGCTGGTTTGAGGGAGCAGTACTTC.